The source of this TCR beta chain is a study of blood T cell repertoires in COVID-19. Germline assignment: CDR1 SGHTA and CDR2 FQGNSA. Trimming removed 0 bases from V and 2 bases from J, with 11 bases in between. The CDR3 is 16 residues long. Repertoires were generated with immunoSEQ multiplex PCR, while TCRdb's copy carries only in-frame clones and drops some. The data hold some 35,000 clones, with 88% observed a single time. This clonotype was obtained from a man aged 70-80 years with acute or convalescent COVID-19. Sequencing input: peripheral blood. The rearrangement uses TRBV7-2 and TRBJ2-1; the D gene is possibly TRBD2 (5 bases). This CDR3 is CASSLAYGLAYNEQFF. The CDR3 coding sequence is TGTGCCAGCAGCTTAGCGTATGGACTTGCCTACAATGAGCAGTTCTTC.